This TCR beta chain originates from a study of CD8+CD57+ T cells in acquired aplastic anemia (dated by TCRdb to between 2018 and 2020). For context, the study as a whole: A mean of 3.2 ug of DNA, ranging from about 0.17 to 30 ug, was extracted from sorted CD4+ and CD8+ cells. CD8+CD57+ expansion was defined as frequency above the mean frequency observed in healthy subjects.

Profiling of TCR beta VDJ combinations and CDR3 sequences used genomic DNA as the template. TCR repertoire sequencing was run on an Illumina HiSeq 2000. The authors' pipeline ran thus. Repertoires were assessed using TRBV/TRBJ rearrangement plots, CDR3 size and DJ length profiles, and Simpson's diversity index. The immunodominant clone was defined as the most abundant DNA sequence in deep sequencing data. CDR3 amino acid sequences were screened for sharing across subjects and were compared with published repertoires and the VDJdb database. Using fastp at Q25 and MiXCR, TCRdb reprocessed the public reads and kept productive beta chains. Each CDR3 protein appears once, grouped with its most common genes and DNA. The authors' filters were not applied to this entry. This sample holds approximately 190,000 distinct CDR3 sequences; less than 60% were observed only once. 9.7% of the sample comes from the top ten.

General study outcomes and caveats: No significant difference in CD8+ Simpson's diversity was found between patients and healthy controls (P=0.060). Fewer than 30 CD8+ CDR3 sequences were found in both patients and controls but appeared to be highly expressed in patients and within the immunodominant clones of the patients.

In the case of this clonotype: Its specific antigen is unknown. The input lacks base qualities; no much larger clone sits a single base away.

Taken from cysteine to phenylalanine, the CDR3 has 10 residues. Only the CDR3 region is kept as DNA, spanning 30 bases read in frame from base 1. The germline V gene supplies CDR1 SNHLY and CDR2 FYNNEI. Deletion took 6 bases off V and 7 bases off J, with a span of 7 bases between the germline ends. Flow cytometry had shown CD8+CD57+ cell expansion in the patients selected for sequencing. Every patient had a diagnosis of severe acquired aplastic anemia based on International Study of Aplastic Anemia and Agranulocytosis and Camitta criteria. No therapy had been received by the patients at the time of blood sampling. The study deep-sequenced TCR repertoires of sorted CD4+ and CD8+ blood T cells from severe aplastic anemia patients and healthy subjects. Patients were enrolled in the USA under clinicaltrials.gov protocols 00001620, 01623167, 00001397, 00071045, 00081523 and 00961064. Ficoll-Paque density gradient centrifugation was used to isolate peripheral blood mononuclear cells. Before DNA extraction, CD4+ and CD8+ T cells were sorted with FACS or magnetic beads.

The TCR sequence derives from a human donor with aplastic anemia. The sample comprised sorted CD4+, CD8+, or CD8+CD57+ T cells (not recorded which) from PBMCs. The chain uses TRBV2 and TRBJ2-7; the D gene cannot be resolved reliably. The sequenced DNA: TGTGCCAGCAGCTGGCGGGAGCAGTACTTC. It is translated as CASSWREQYF.